The 15 T cell receptor beta chains below come from one sample, sequenced in a study of early T cells in non-severe SARS-CoV-2 infection. TCRdb reprocessed the 5' RACE reads via MiXCR and lists one record per CDR3 protein. Seen here are tens of thousands of distinct CDR3 sequences, around 15% observed once, and the top ten hold 5% to 7%. Sequencing input: whole blood. Receptors were obtained from an adult who was a healthcare worker with PCR-confirmed SARS-CoV-2 infection or an uninfected control (not recorded which).

The rearrangement joins TRBV7-9 to TRBJ2-4, with 10 bases fitting TRBD1. J was trimmed by 7 bases and V by 3 bases; bases with no gene match: 3. The CDR3 runs to 14 residues. Germline CDR1 and CDR2: SEHNR and FQNEAQ (reference sequence). CDR3 nucleotides: TGTGCCAGCAGCTTGGGACAGGGGCCCAACATTCAGTACTTC. Amino acid sequence: CASSLGQGPNIQYF. Supplemented by reference TRBV7-9 and TRBJ2-4, the full variable domain reads DTGVSQNPRHKITKRGQNVTFRCDPISEHNRLYWYRQTLGQGPEFLTYFQNEAQLEKSRLLSDRFSAERPKGSFSTLEIQRTEQGDSAMYLCASSLGQGPNIQYFGAGTRLSVL.

In this sample, this clonotype turned up many times. CDR3 protein: CASRLTGGRGEQYF. The DNA for the CDR3 is TGTGCCAGCAGATTAACGGGGGGGCGGGGCGAGCAGTACTTC. The V and J genes are TRBV27 and TRBJ2-7, with TRBD2 matching over 8 bases. CDR3 size: 14 residues. CDR1 is MNHEY and CDR2 is SMNVEV in the germline V gene (reference sequence). J lost 6 bases, V lost 6 bases, and 10 bases had no gene match.

The chain links TRBV15 to TRBJ2-6; D might be TRBD2 (7 bases). Germline-derived CDR1 and CDR2 are LNHNV and YYDKDF (reference sequence). V was pared by 1 base and J by 7 bases, with 11 bases between. The length of the CDR3 is 15 residues. DNA for the CDR3: TGTGCCACCAGCAGAGTACAGGGACTAGCCAACGTCCTGACTTTC. Its protein product is CATSRVQGLANVLTF.

In its sample, this clonotype was seen many times. This chain joins TRBV7-2 and TRBJ1-2; tentative D call: TRBD1 (6 bases). Per germline, CDR1 SGHTA and CDR2 FQGNSA. V shed 5 bases and J shed 2 bases, with 18 bases lying between them. CDR3 length: 16 residues. The DNA for the CDR3 is TGTGCCAGCAGCCTACTTTACAGGGAGAGGAACTATGGCTACACCTTC. Translated: CASSLLYRERNYGYTF. The variable domain in full, completed from reference TRBV7-2 and TRBJ1-2, reads GAGVSQSPSNKVTEKGKDVELRCDPISGHTALYWYRQSLGQGLEFLIYFQGNSAPDKSGLPSDRFSAERTGGSVSTLTIQRTQQEDSAVYLCASSLLYRERNYGYTFGSGTRLTVV.

This chain joins TRBV10-3 and TRBJ2-7; 8 positions match TRBD1. There are 15 residues in the CDR3. J lost 2 bases, V lost 6 bases, and 9 bases had no gene match. Germline V lookup: CDR1 ENHRY, CDR2 SYGVKD. The CDR3 DNA reads TGTGCCATCAGCTCCTCGACAGGGGACCCCTACGAGCAGTACTTC. This sequence encodes CAISSSTGDPYEQYF.

This clonotype was detected only a few times. The V call is TRBV6-1, the J call TRBJ2-2; possibly TRBD1 or TRBD2 for D (5 bases each). The CDR3 totals 15 residues. Germline CDR1 and CDR2: MNHNS and SASEGT. The germline V and J ends were trimmed by 2 bases and 5 bases, with 12 bases remaining between them. This chain's CDR3 is CASSEKARGTGELFF. The CDR3 DNA reads as TGTGCCAGCAGTGAAAAGGCGAGGGGTACCGGGGAGCTGTTTTTT.

The rearrangement links TRBV6-6 to TRBJ2-1; 12 bases are shared with TRBD1. J lost 8 bases, V lost 4 bases, and 6 bases had no gene match. CDR3 length: 15 amino acids. The germline gives CDR1 MNHNY, CDR2 SVGAGI (reference sequence). CDR3 loop: CASSSGTGGLDEQFF. CDR3 coding DNA: TGTGCCAGCAGTTCCGGGACAGGGGGCCTGGATGAGCAGTTCTTC.

A few counts support this clonotype. J is TRBJ2-2 and V is TRBV5-1, with D perhaps being TRBD1 or TRBD2 (6 bases each). This CDR3 is 15 amino acids long. The V end was cut by 0 bases, the J end by 6 bases, with 12 bases between. CDR1 SGHRS and CDR2 YFSETQ come from the germline V gene. The CDR3 sequence is CASSLDTGAAGELFF. The CDR3 DNA sequence: TGCGCCAGCAGCTTGGACACGGGGGCCGCCGGGGAGCTGTTTTTT.

The V call is TRBV6-5, the J call TRBJ2-3; D might be TRBD2 (6 bases). V gave up 0 bases and J gave up 4 bases, with 14 bases separating them. CDR1 is MNHEY and CDR2 is SVGAGI in the germline V gene. The CDR3 extends over 16 amino acids. Written as DNA, the CDR3 is TGTGCCAGCAGTTACTCGATCGCGCGGGGAGCAGATACGCAGTATTTT. Its protein product is CASSYSIARGADTQYF.

The table lists this clonotype with a few counts. This chain connects TRBV3-1 to TRBJ1-1, with D hard to call. The CDR3 is 13 amino acids. The germline CDR1 and CDR2 sequences are LGHDT and YNNKEL (reference sequence). V was trimmed by 4 bases and J by 3 bases, leaving 9 bases between them. Written as DNA, the CDR3 is TGTGCCAGCAGCCCCTCGGTGGACACTGAAGCTTTCTTT. It is translated as CASSPSVDTEAFF.

This clonotype was detected a few times. The chain uses TRBV19 and TRBJ2-5; 7 bases fit TRBD2. CDR1 is LNHDA and CDR2 is SQIVND in the germline V gene (reference sequence). The CDR3 is made up of 17 amino acids. Trimming removed 6 bases from V and 3 bases from J; junction bases left unmatched: 16. The chain's CDR3 is CASSLLGPGTTEETQYF. The DNA of the CDR3 is TGTGCCAGTAGCTTGTTGGGTCCGGGGACTACCGAAGAGACCCAGTACTTC. The whole variable domain, remainder taken from reference TRBV19 and TRBJ2-5, is DGGITQSPKYLFRKEGQNVTLSCEQNLNHDAMYWYRQDPGQGLRLIYYSQIVNDFQKGDIAEGYSVSREKKESFPLTVTSAQKNPTAFYLCASSLLGPGTTEETQYFGPGTRLLVL.

V and J are TRBV12-3 or TRBV12-4 and TRBJ1-4, with no clear D. V shed 6 bases and J shed 8 bases, with 16 bases lying between them. The CDR3 spans 14 residues. The DNA of the CDR3 is TGTGCCAGCAGACGCGACACCCCAGAAGAAAAACTGTTTTTT. This translates into CASRRDTPEEKLFF.

The chain links TRBV20-1 to TRBJ2-7; D not certain. CDR1 is DFQATT and CDR2 is SNEGSKA in the germline V gene (reference sequence). V lost 8 bases to trimming and J lost 1 base, with 15 bases between them. CDR3 length equals 13 residues. The CDR3 bases are TGCAGTCTCTTAGGCCAAGGTTCCTACGAGCAGTACTTC. This gives the protein CSLLGQGSYEQYF.

This chain connects TRBV10-3 to TRBJ2-1; D not resolved. Germline V CDR1 and CDR2: ENHRY, SYGVKD. V gave up 5 bases and J gave up 8 bases, with 13 bases separating them. CDR3 length: 13 amino acids. The CDR3 DNA follows: TGTGCCATCAGTCAGACCGGGCAGGATGAGCAGTTCTTC. Translated, it gives CAISQTGQDEQFF.

The genes are TRBV10-1 and TRBJ1-5; unclear D gene. The ends were cut back, 3 bases at V and 5 bases at J, with 14 bases in the middle. Germline CDR1 reads WNHNN; CDR2 reads SYGVQD (reference sequence). The CDR3 extends over 15 amino acids. In DNA form, the CDR3 reads TGCGCCAGCAGTGAAGGCCAGTTAGGTCATCAGCCCCAGCATTTT. This codes for CASSEGQLGHQPQHF.